This TCR beta chain was profiled in a study of T cells in Graves' hyperthyroidism and ophthalmopathy (dated by TCRdb to between 2018 and 2021). Turning to the overall study: Peripheral blood was collected at initial diagnosis, before any treatment. To identify TCR V-J signatures that set the groups apart, the researchers used a discovery cohort of about a hundred patients, made up of some 41 with Graves' ophthalmopathy and 55 to 65 with stable Graves' hyperthyroidism. Prospective prediction of ophthalmopathy was tested in an independent validation cohort of 18 to 20 hyperthyroidism patients and 15 to 17 patients who later progressed to ophthalmopathy. For training and testing, the 100 or so patients in the discovery cohort were randomly divided in a 7:3 ratio. In addition, the study compared T-cell repertoires in thyroid tissue and in blood from about six Graves' hyperthyroidism patients. After blood sampling, hyperthyroidism patients were treated with methimazole at a starting dose of 30 mg daily, and ophthalmopathy patients were treated with high-dose intravenous methylprednisolone. The paper reports TCR Vbeta CDR3 sequencing of roughly 140 peripheral blood samples: 43 ophthalmopathy, under 80 hyperthyroidism and around 17 progressor patients.

What the authors observed across the whole study: Sample size was not statistically predetermined, and blinding of investigators to group allocation was not performed. In validation, the model predicted progression to ophthalmopathy a median of about 6.8 months before onset, with roughly 70% sensitivity and about 72% specificity. Most expanded thyroid clonotypes (frequency above 0.001) were also detected in blood, a finding suggesting that blood repertoires may reflect thyroid immune responses. Ophthalmopathy was separated from stable hyperthyroidism by a 13 V-J signature model, with approximately 85% sensitivity and approximately 81% specificity obtained in cross-validation and 80%/75% obtained in testing.

The TCR beta CDR3 regions were amplified from RNA transcripts. For the first round of RT-PCR on the TCR CDR3, the HTBI primer set was used together with the Qiagen OneStep RT-PCR kit. The libraries were constructed in a second round of multiplex PCR and then size-selected and purified. The libraries were sequenced on an Illumina HiSeq2000 using paired-end 100 bp reads. The original methods were these. SOAPnuke was used to process the raw data, with reads discarded if the reads contained adapters or uncalled bases, had a mean Phred below 15, or lacked an exact constant-primer or identifier match. High-quality paired reads were merged using COPE v1.2.5, and each unique nucleotide sequence was defined as a clonotype. MiTCR v1.1 was used to align clonotypes to the IMGT TRBV, TRBD and TRBJ reference segments. Analysis was restricted to V-J combinations with a frequency above 0.0001, which covered 99% to 99.2% of repertoires. A TCS score was defined as the ratio of F50 (clonal expansion) to E x V (chaos), with BLOSUM62-based TCRdist applied between CDR3 peptides within each V-J. Welch's t-statistics and random forest reduced roughly 540 V-J features to 13, which were used in a naive Bayes classifier (R e1071). TCRdb trimmed the raw reads at Q25, called clones with MiXCR and kept productive beta chains. Each entry is one CDR3 protein sequence, shown with its most common DNA and genes. The V and J calls were determined by TCRdb, not by the authors. The sample table holds approximately 530,000 distinct CDR3 sequences, of which 16% were seen once. The ten top clones hold around 18% of the sample.

Graves' hyperthyroidism was defined as stable when no progression to ophthalmopathy occurred over 18 months of follow-up. The hyperthyroidism patients were between 18 and 65 years old and newly diagnosed, with a disease duration of less than 2 months. Patients with uncontrolled infections, other autoimmune diseases, pregnancy or lactation were excluded. Diagnoses relied on clinical symptoms, serum thyroxine and TRAb, thyroid ultrasound and orbital computed tomography. Ficoll-Paque density gradient centrifugation was used to isolate PBMCs from approximately 10 ml of fresh peripheral blood. Total RNA was extracted using Trizol reagent, and RNA quality was assessed on an Agilent 2100 Bioanalyzer. Between the V and J ends, shortened by 2 bases and 7 bases respectively, the junction contains 18 bases. In the germline V gene, CDR1 corresponds to MDHEN and CDR2 to SYDVKM. The CDR3 starts with the cysteine, ends with the phenylalanine, and has 16 residues. Only the CDR3 part of the read is kept: 48 bases, read in frame from the first base.

In this sample, this clonotype turned up many times. The antigen it recognizes is unknown. Within one base of it there is no much larger clone, and no base qualities were kept. This clonotype was sampled from a woman younger than 35 with Graves' hyperthyroidism. This receptor chain uses TRBV28 and TRBJ2-1, with TRBD2 perhaps the D gene, on 6 matching bases. The source material was blood. The CDR3 amino acid sequence is: CASSLIPEGGGNEQFF. Read as DNA, the sequence is TGTGCCAGCAGTTTAATCCCGGAGGGAGGAGGAAATGAGCAGTTCTTC.